This T cell receptor (beta chain) was documented in a study of persistence of HIV-infected CD4 T cells. An overlapping HIV-1 Gag peptide pool stimulated these cells at roughly 0.97 ug/peptide/mL. Sorted nonresponding memory CD4+ T cells were CD40L-negative, CD69-negative, CD45RO-high. As regards this clone: Antigen: not known.

The immunoSEQ assay was version 4, run in survey mode. Measured with immunoSEQ multiplex PCR; TCRdb has only the in-frame clones, and not every one. The sample yields around 35,000 clones, 75% to 90% seen once. The CDR3 length is 16 residues. CDR1 SGHRS and CDR2 YFSETQ come from the germline V gene. Trimming took off 4 bases at V and 0 bases at J, with 15 bases between the two ends. The chain joins TRBV5-1 to TRBJ2-3; D might be TRBD1 or TRBD2, each matching 5 bases. The sequenced sample was cultured CD4+ T cells from PBMCs, obtained from a patient who received antiretroviral therapy. This clonotype was sampled from an adult with HIV. The donor label of this sample is uncertain. The CDR3 loop reads CASSPQGAASTDTQYF. CDR3 bases: TGCGCCAGCAGCCCGCAGGGAGCGGCTAGCACAGATACGCAGTATTTT.